The T cell receptor (beta chain) under discussion was sequenced for a study of early T cells in non-severe SARS-CoV-2 infection. Study at large: It was bulk RNA from unsorted whole blood that was sequenced, and the chains were unpaired.

This CDR3 spans 15 amino acids. Germline CDR1 MDHEN, CDR2 SYDVKM. V lost 6 bases and J lost 8; bases outside the gene matches: 6. Separate cDNA molecules each had unique molecular identifiers attached to them. TCRdb redid the calling of the 5' RACE reads with MiXCR, one entry per CDR3 protein. Of about 28,000 distinct CDR3 sequences listed, about 5.8% are singletons. This clonotype was observed many times. The chain combines TRBV28 with TRBJ2-1; 14 bases align to TRBD2. The sequence came from an adult who was a healthcare worker with PCR-confirmed SARS-CoV-2 infection or an uninfected control (not recorded which). The sample was whole blood. CDR3 DNA: TGTGCCAGCAGCGCCGGGACTAGCGGGAGCCATGAGCAGTTCTTC. Its protein is CASSAGTSGSHEQFF.